Listed here are 25 T cell receptor beta chains from one sample, sequenced in a study of T cells in Graves' hyperthyroidism and ophthalmopathy. Researchers amplified the TCR beta CDR3 regions from RNA transcripts. The HTBI primer set was used in a first-round RT-PCR of the TCR CDR3. TCRdb passed the multiplex PCR reads through MiXCR, listing each CDR3 protein once. The sample shows about 400,000 distinct CDR3 sequences, around 15% of them seen only once. The sample taken for sequencing was blood. Receptor source: a woman aged 60-75 years with Graves' ophthalmopathy.

Worth noting for this clonotype: This clone may be a read error of a much larger clone one base away. The chain couples TRBV6-1 to TRBJ2-3, with D hard to call. CDR3 length: 11 amino acids. Germline CDR1 reads MNHNS; CDR2 reads SASEGT. Between the trimmed V and J ends, which lost 6 bases and 6 bases, there was a span of 7 bases. The CDR3 region has the DNA TGTGCCAGCAGAGGCCAGGATACGCAGTATTTT. Its translation is CASRGQDTQYF.

The chain recombines TRBV28 with TRBJ2-1, with D unclear. CDR1 and CDR2 (germline): MDHEN, SYDVKM. The CDR3 has 10 amino acids. V gave up 3 bases and J gave up 10 bases, with 4 bases separating them. The CDR3: CASSFKEQFF. CDR3 DNA: TGTGCCAGCAGTTTCAAGGAGCAGTTCTTC.

The DNA of the CDR3 is TGTGCCAGTAGTATACCCGGGACTAGCGGGACCTACGAGCAGTACTTC. Translating it yields CASSIPGTSGTYEQYF. The V gene is TRBV19, the J gene TRBJ2-7, with 13 bases matching TRBD2. This CDR3 spans 16 amino acids. Germline CDR1 LNHDA, CDR2 SQIVND (reference sequence). J was trimmed by 2 bases and V by 2 bases; bases with no gene match: 3.

This chain joins TRBV4-2 and TRBJ2-7; either TRBD1 or TRBD2 may fit D (6 bases each). The CDR3 is 16 amino acids. CDR1 and CDR2 (germline): LGHNA, YNFKEQ. Trimming removed 0 bases from V and 3 bases from J, with 15 bases in between. CDR3: CASSQEPSGGGYEQYF. The CDR3, as DNA: TGTGCCAGCAGCCAAGAACCGAGCGGAGGGGGCTACGAGCAGTACTTC.

Ten or more counts support this clonotype. The chain has TRBV10-3 and TRBJ2-1; no clear D. V was cut by 0 bases and J by 7 bases, with 7 bases left in between. CDR1 ENHRY and CDR2 SYGVKD come from the germline V gene. This CDR3 region has 13 residues. The CDR3, as DNA: TGTGCCATCAGTGAGTCTAGCTTGAATGAGCAGTTCTTC. Translating it yields CAISESSLNEQFF.

The sample holds many counts of this clonotype. J is TRBJ2-4 and V is TRBV2, with D perhaps matching TRBD1 (5 bases). The CDR3 totals 15 residues. Germline V CDR1 and CDR2: SNHLY, FYNNEI. Trimming took 0 bases from V and 9 from J, leaving 15 bases between them. CDR3 residues: CASSEADTGHFIQYF. The CDR3 DNA reads as TGTGCCAGCAGTGAAGCGGACACCGGACATTTCATTCAGTACTTC.

This clonotype was observed at least ten times. J is TRBJ1-2 and V is TRBV6-5; D is unclear. V was shortened by 0 bases and J by 8 bases, with 16 bases between the two germline ends. Germline V gene sequence: CDR1 MNHEY, CDR2 SVGAGI. CDR3 length: 15 residues. The CDR3 here is CASSYSPQASGGYTF. The CDR3 region has the DNA TGTGCCAGCAGTTACTCGCCCCAGGCGTCGGGGGGCTACACCTTC.

There are many counts of this clonotype. The chain uses TRBV2 and TRBJ2-7, with D possibly called TRBD1 or TRBD2 (5 bases each). This CDR3 is built from 13 residues. V lost 0 bases and J 6 bases, leaving 9 bases between the germline ends. The germline gives CDR1 SNHLY, CDR2 FYNNEI. The CDR3 coding sequence is TGTGCCAGCAGTGAAGCTGGGGGTGGCGAGCAGTACTTC. Its translation is CASSEAGGGEQYF.

This clonotype was seen many times. V and J are TRBV2 and TRBJ2-3; unclear D gene. Germline V gene data show CDR1 as SNHLY and CDR2 as FYNNEI. V was clipped by 10 bases and J by 3 bases, with 14 bases between them. The length of the CDR3 is 13 residues. The CDR3 sequence: CATPGLRTDTQYF. As DNA, the CDR3 is TGTGCCACCCCGGGCCTAAGAACAGATACGCAGTATTTT.

This clonotype has ten or more counts. CDR3 nucleotide sequence: TGTGCCAGCAGTGTCCCGACTAGAAGGGAGACCCAGTACTTC. Its protein product is CASSVPTRRETQYF. The chain uses TRBV6-2 or TRBV6-3 and TRBJ2-5, with a tentative D call TRBD2 (6 bases). The V gene's germline CDR1 is MNHEY and CDR2 SVGEGT. The CDR3 covers 14 residues. Trimming stripped 5 bases from V and 5 bases from J, with 15 bases between.

Ten or more counts support this clonotype. The V call is TRBV5-1, the J call TRBJ2-1; 10 bases are shared with TRBD1. In germline, CDR1 is SGHRS, CDR2 YFSETQ. V trimming: 4 bases; J trimming: 7 bases; junction bases outside the gene matches: 8. This CDR3 is 15 amino acids long. Here the CDR3 reads CASSHGTGEGNEQFF. CDR3 DNA: TGCGCCAGCAGCCACGGGACAGGGGAGGGAAATGAGCAGTTCTTC.

This rearrangement joins TRBV29-1 to TRBJ2-7; a possible D gene is TRBD1 (5 bases). The CDR3 runs 12 residues. Germline CDR1 is SQVTM and CDR2 is ANQGSEA. Between the trimmed V and J ends, which lost 4 bases and 6 bases, there was a span of 13 bases. CDR3 DNA: TGCAGCGTTGGGGGCCTTTCAAGCGAGCAGTACTTC. It translates to CSVGGLSSEQYF.

In this sample, this clonotype turned up a few times. The chain couples TRBV18 to TRBJ1-1; no clear D. This CDR3 contains 16 residues. Germline V lookup: CDR1 KGHSH, CDR2 LQKENI. V gave up 3 bases and J gave up 1 base, with 15 bases separating them. DNA of the CDR3: TGTGCCAGCTCACCGAGGTCGGAGGGCACGAACACTGAAGCTTTCTTT. This encodes CASSPRSEGTNTEAFF.

As for this clonotype: A single base separates this from a much larger clone, so it may be a read error. The genes are TRBV12-3 or TRBV12-4 and TRBJ2-1; D remains ambiguous. V shed 6 bases and J shed 6 bases, with 12 bases lying between them. This CDR3 spans 13 amino acids. CDR3 sequence (DNA): TGTGCCAGCAGCCTAGTGGAGCCCAATGAGCAGTTCTTC. Amino acid sequence: CASSLVEPNEQFF.

The chain combines TRBV4-1 with TRBJ1-5, with a tentative D call TRBD1 (5 bases). V lost 4 bases and J lost 3, with 10 bases in between. There are 14 residues in the CDR3. Germline CDR1 and CDR2: MGHRA and YSYEKL. The CDR3 DNA follows: TGCGCCAGCAGCCTACAGGAGGTCAATCAGCCCCAGCATTTT. It is translated as CASSLQEVNQPQHF.

Ten or more counts support this clonotype. J is TRBJ2-7 and V is TRBV28; the D is unclear. The germline V and J ends were trimmed by 7 bases and 4 bases, with 14 bases remaining between them. Germline V lookup: CDR1 MDHEN, CDR2 SYDVKM. CDR3 length equals 13 residues. This CDR3 reads CASTSWEVYEQYF. In nucleotides, the CDR3 is TGTGCCAGCACCAGCTGGGAAGTTTACGAGCAGTACTTC.

This clonotype occurred a few times. The CDR3 sequence: CASSDWGANTGELFF. CDR3 nucleotide sequence: TGTGCCAGCAGTGATTGGGGGGCGAACACCGGGGAGCTGTTTTTT. The rearrangement uses TRBV6-1 and TRBJ2-2; weak D call: TRBD2 (6 bases). CDR3 length: 15 amino acids. The germline gives CDR1 MNHNS, CDR2 SASEGT. V dropped 3 bases and J dropped 0 bases, with 8 bases sitting between them.

V usage is TRBV24-1 and J usage is TRBJ2-6; either TRBD1 or TRBD2 may fit D (5 bases each). Trimming pared 3 bases from V and 0 bases from J, leaving 26 bases between. This CDR3 is 22 amino acids long. Germline V CDR1 and CDR2: KGHDR, SFDVKD. CDR3 residues: CATSDTYRATLPGGSGANVLTF. The CDR3 coding sequence is TGTGCCACCAGTGATACCTACCGGGCCACCCTACCTGGGGGCTCTGGGGCCAACGTCCTGACTTTC.

This clonotype was seen ten or more times. The rearrangement uses TRBV12-3 or TRBV12-4 and TRBJ2-7; TRBD1 aligns across 7 bases. This CDR3 region has 13 residues. The ends lost 5 bases at V and 7 bases at J; junction bases unmatched: 8. The CDR3 reads CASSRDRVGEQYF. CDR3 sequence (DNA): TGTGCCAGCAGTCGCGACAGGGTGGGAGAGCAGTACTTC.

This clonotype appeared many times. The chain joins TRBV29-1 to TRBJ2-3; D uncertain. Trimming took 6 bases from V and 0 from J, leaving 13 bases between them. Germline V gives CDR1 SQVTM, CDR2 ANQGSEA. This CDR3 contains 14 residues. CDR3 coding DNA: TGCAGCGTCGAGCACGGAACGAGCACAGATACGCAGTATTTT. It codes for CSVEHGTSTDTQYF.

This clonotype was seen more than once but under ten times. A single base separates this from a much larger clone, so it may be a read error. The chain employs TRBV28 and TRBJ2-1, with 8 bases matching TRBD2. The germline CDR1 and CDR2 sequences are MDHEN and SYDVKM. There are 15 residues in the CDR3. With V trimmed by 10 bases and J by 6 bases, 14 bases remained unmatched. CDR3: CANTAAGGVGNEQFF. CDR3 nucleotides: TGTGCCAACACAGCGGCGGGAGGAGTGGGCAATGAGCAGTTCTTC.

This clonotype has at least ten counts. The chain has TRBV27 and TRBJ2-3, with no clear D. Germline V CDR1 and CDR2: MNHEY, SMNVEV (reference sequence). This CDR3 region has 14 residues. Trimming removed 7 bases at V and 3 bases at J, with 14 bases between. In nucleotides, the CDR3 is TGTGCCAGCAAAGAGTGGCAGAATACAGATACGCAGTATTTT. Its protein is CASKEWQNTDTQYF.

This clonotype was observed many times. V usage is TRBV29-1 and J usage is TRBJ2-1; the D is unclear. V was clipped by 6 bases and J by 3 bases, with 15 bases between them. The CDR3 has 14 amino acids. The germline V gene encodes CDR1 SQVTM and CDR2 ANQGSEA. Here the CDR3 reads CSVTPPAFYNEQFF. The CDR3 DNA sequence: TGCAGCGTCACACCCCCGGCGTTCTACAATGAGCAGTTCTTC.

Turning to this clonotype: One end of the junction fails to match germline, which may point to a read error. The rearrangement uses TRBV9 and TRBJ2-7; 9 bases fit TRBD2. CDR3 length equals 15 residues. The V gene's germline CDR1 is SGDLS and CDR2 YYNGEE. CDR3 nucleotides: TGTGCCAGCAGCGTAGAGGCTAGCGGGACTCACGAGCAGTGCTTC. Translating gives CASSVEASGTHEQCF.

This clonotype came up once. The J gene is TRBJ2-5, the V gene TRBV27; a weak D match, TRBD1 (5 bases). V lost 6 bases, J lost 13 bases, and 24 bases lay in between. The CDR3 sequence is 14 residues long. Germline V gene sequence: CDR1 MNHEY, CDR2 SMNVEV (reference sequence). CDR3 loop: CASRATFRGRSRYF. In nucleotides, the CDR3 is TGTGCCAGCAGGGCGACCTTTAGGGGCAGATCTAGGTACTTC.